These 20 T cell receptor beta chains were all obtained from the same sample, sequenced in a study of T-cell memory formation after mild COVID-19. Each CDR3 protein gets one entry after TCRdb re-called the 5' RACE reads with MiXCR. The table records 150,000 to 200,000 distinct CDR3 sequences, about 21% of them present only once. Sequencing was performed on PBMCs or a T cell subset sorted from them (not recorded which). The receptors come from an adult woman who had mild COVID-19 (a few samples of this study predate the infection). Cell type and time point are not known.

This clonotype has a handful of counts. The rearrangement links TRBV30 to TRBJ1-4; D is perhaps TRBD1 (5 bases). This CDR3 contains 12 residues. V shed 3 bases and J shed 17 bases, with 19 bases lying between them. The germline V gene has CDR1 GTSNPN and CDR2 SVGIG (reference sequence). CDR3 DNA: TGTGCCTGGAGCACCGGGCCCCAAGGGGTTTTTTTT. Translating it yields CAWSTGPQGVFF.

This clonotype was seen a few times. The V gene is TRBV5-1, the J gene TRBJ1-2, with 9 bases lining up with TRBD1. This CDR3 comprises 14 residues. V shed 4 bases, J shed 6 bases, and the junction held 7 bases outside the gene matches. From germline, CDR1 is SGHRS and CDR2 YFSETQ. CDR3 sequence: CASSQYTGGHGYTF. The CDR3 DNA sequence: TGCGCCAGCAGCCAATATACAGGGGGCCATGGCTACACCTTC.

This clonotype appeared a few times. This chain connects TRBV15 to TRBJ2-7; D not certain. The CDR3 covers 15 residues. V lost 0 bases to trimming and J lost 0 bases, with 9 bases between them. Germline V lookup: CDR1 LNHNV, CDR2 YYDKDF (reference sequence). The CDR3 DNA reads as TGTGCCACCAGCAGAGATCGGGCGAGCTCCTACGAGCAGTACTTC. This translates into CATSRDRASSYEQYF. Using reference TRBV15 and TRBJ2-7 for the parts outside the CDR3, the full variable domain is DAMVIQNPRYQVTQFGKPVTLSCSQTLNHNVMYWYQQKSSQAPKLLFHYYDKDFNNEADTPDNFQSRRPNTSFCFLDIRSPGLGDTAMYLCATSRDRASSYEQYFGPGTRLTVT.

The chain has TRBV13 and TRBJ2-1; 11 positions agree with TRBD2. V gave up 5 bases and J gave up 5 bases; unmatched junction bases: 2. The CDR3 totals 14 residues. In germline, CDR1 is PRHDT, CDR2 FYEKMQ (reference sequence). The DNA of the CDR3 is TGTGCCAGCAGCATGGGACTAGCGGACAATGAGCAGTTCTTC. Protein sequence: CASSMGLADNEQFF.

This clonotype showed up just a few times. The rearrangement uses TRBV9 and TRBJ2-1; 16 positions match TRBD2. This CDR3 spans 15 amino acids. Germline V gene sequence: CDR1 SGDLS, CDR2 YYNGEE. Unmatched junction bases numbered 2, after V lost 3 bases and J lost 8 bases. CDR3 loop: CASSAGTSGGDEQFF. The CDR3 DNA is TGTGCCAGCAGCGCCGGGACTAGCGGGGGGGATGAGCAGTTCTTC.

This clonotype turned up a few times. The V and J genes are TRBV12-3 or TRBV12-4 and TRBJ2-3; D is uncertain. The CDR3 contains 19 residues. V was shortened by 4 bases and J by 0 bases, with 23 bases between the two germline ends. DNA of the CDR3: TGTGCCAGCAGTTCCCGCGGTAGCAGGATCCCAACTAGCACAGATACGCAGTATTTT. Translation gives CASSSRGSRIPTSTDTQYF.

The chain is built from TRBV7-9 and TRBJ2-7; 9 bases map to TRBD2. Per germline, CDR1 SEHNR and CDR2 FQNEAQ (reference sequence). Trimming cost V 5 bases and J 6 bases; bases outside gene matches: 8. The CDR3 spans 14 residues. In DNA, the CDR3 is TGTGCCAGCAGCCTTAGCGGGAGAGAATCCGAGCAGTACTTC. Its translation is CASSLSGRESEQYF.

The chain uses TRBV12-3 or TRBV12-4 and TRBJ2-5, with D perhaps TRBD1 or TRBD2 (6 bases each). V lost 8 bases and J 5 bases, leaving 21 bases between the germline ends. The CDR3 has 15 residues. The CDR3 here is CASRREDGGHETQYF. CDR3 in DNA: TGTGCCAGCCGAAGGGAGGACGGGGGCCACGAGACCCAGTACTTC.

Many counts were recorded for this clonotype. The chain joins TRBV4-3 to TRBJ2-2; either TRBD1 or TRBD2 may supply D (5 bases each). Germline V gene lookup returns CDR1 LGHNA and CDR2 YSLEER. CDR3 length: 15 residues. V lost 4 bases and J lost 5, with 14 bases in between. The CDR3: CASSPDEGRTGELFF. DNA for the CDR3: TGCGCCAGCAGCCCCGATGAGGGGCGTACCGGGGAGCTGTTTTTT.

This clonotype was detected only a few times. The chain has TRBV6-4 and TRBJ2-7; the D gene is possibly TRBD2 (6 bases). This CDR3 has 17 amino acids. The V gene's germline CDR1 is MRHNA and CDR2 SNTAGT. The V and J ends lost 4 bases and 0 bases respectively, with 19 bases between them. The CDR3 is CASSGGVASASSYEQYF. DNA of the CDR3: TGTGCCAGCAGTGGGGGCGTAGCTAGCGCGAGCTCCTACGAGCAGTACTTC.

The chain recombines TRBV6-1 with TRBJ2-7; D gene ambiguous. The CDR3 is 13 amino acids. Germline CDR1 reads MNHNS; CDR2 reads SASEGT. The germline V and J ends were trimmed by 0 bases and 2 bases, with 5 bases remaining between them. CDR3 region: CASSEAAAYEQYF. The CDR3 DNA reads as TGTGCCAGCAGTGAAGCGGCAGCCTACGAGCAGTACTTC.

The genes are TRBV27 and TRBJ2-5, with 8 bases matching TRBD1. Germline V CDR1 and CDR2: MNHEY, SMNVEV (reference sequence). With V trimmed by 5 bases and J by 5 bases, 7 bases remained unmatched. The CDR3 has 14 residues. The chain's CDR3 is CASSKDRGGETQYF. The CDR3 nucleotides are TGTGCCAGCAGTAAAGACAGGGGAGGCGAGACCCAGTACTTC.

The chain has TRBV20-1 and TRBJ2-2; 12 bases agree with TRBD1. With V trimmed by 0 bases and J by 5 bases, 4 bases remained unmatched. CDR1 and CDR2 (germline): DFQATT, SNEGSKA (reference sequence). This CDR3 spans 16 amino acids. This chain's CDR3 is CSAREGGQGATGELFF. The CDR3 coding sequence is TGCAGTGCTAGAGAGGGGGGACAGGGGGCGACCGGGGAGCTGTTTTTT.

This clonotype was recorded at least ten times. This chain uses TRBV4-3 with TRBJ2-1; TRBD1 might be the D (5 bases). Germline lookup yields CDR1 LGHNA and CDR2 YSLEER. V was cut by 6 bases and J by 5 bases, with 20 bases left in between. This CDR3 is 16 amino acids long. The CDR3 DNA reads as TGCGCCAGCAGAACACGGTTAGGGGCCCTAGACAATGAGCAGTTCTTC. It codes for CASRTRLGALDNEQFF.

This clonotype has just a few counts. The chain recombines TRBV7-6 with TRBJ2-7; 8 positions agree with TRBD1. The J segment lost 6 bases and the V segment lost 6 bases, leaving 7 bases of the junction unmatched. The CDR3 totals 13 residues. Germline V gene sequence: CDR1 SGHVS, CDR2 FNYEAQ. This CDR3 reads CASSPGQGFEQYF. In DNA form, the CDR3 reads TGTGCCAGCAGTCCCGGACAGGGCTTCGAGCAGTACTTC. Full variable domain (rest looked up from reference TRBV7-6 and TRBJ2-7): GAGVSQSPRYKVTKRGQDVALRCDPISGHVSLYWYRQALGQGPEFLTYFNYEAQQDKSGLPNDRFSAERPEGSISTLTIQRTEQRDSAMYRCASSPGQGFEQYFGPGTRLTVT.

The chain employs TRBV20-1 and TRBJ2-7, with TRBD1 as a possible D gene (5 bases). The germline V and J ends were trimmed by 3 bases and 2 bases, with 14 bases remaining between them. This CDR3 spans 14 amino acids. Germline V lookup: CDR1 DFQATT, CDR2 SNEGSKA (reference sequence). For the CDR3, the DNA is TGCAGTGCTAGTCTAGGGGATTTCGCCTACGAGCAGTACTTC. This translates into CSASLGDFAYEQYF.

The chain joins TRBV7-9 to TRBJ2-7, with a possible D match to TRBD1 (5 bases). The CDR3 is made up of 16 amino acids. In germline, CDR1 is SEHNR, CDR2 FQNEAQ (reference sequence). V shed 4 bases and J shed 0 bases, with 16 bases lying between them. The CDR3 DNA reads TGTGCCAGCAGCTCCGCCGACAGTTCGAGCTCCTACGAGCAGTACTTC. Encoded protein: CASSSADSSSSYEQYF.

The V and J genes are TRBV4-3 and TRBJ2-1, with D uncertain. The CDR3 totals 17 residues. Germline values: CDR1 LGHNA, CDR2 YSLEER. Trimming took off 4 bases at V and 7 bases at J, with 23 bases between the two ends. In DNA, the CDR3 is TGCGCCAGCAGCCCGGACCTCCAGACCATCCCCTCAAATGAGCAGTTCTTC. Translated: CASSPDLQTIPSNEQFF.

The V gene is TRBV7-2, the J gene TRBJ2-1, with 12 nucleotides matching TRBD2. The CDR3 extends over 16 amino acids. J lost 3 bases, V lost 5 bases, and 5 bases had no gene match. Germline CDR1 is SGHTA and CDR2 is FQGNSA. The CDR3 bases are TGTGCCAGCAGCCCCAGGACTAGCGGGATCTACAATGAGCAGTTCTTC. Translation: CASSPRTSGIYNEQFF.

V and J are TRBV15 and TRBJ2-7; maybe TRBD2 (5 bases). V lost 6 bases to trimming and J lost 2 bases, with 11 bases between them. Per the germline V gene, CDR1 is LNHNV and CDR2 is YYDKDF (reference sequence). The CDR3 spans 13 residues. The DNA of the CDR3 is TGTGCCACCAGGAAGGAGGCGACCTACGAGCAGTACTTC. Encoded protein: CATRKEATYEQYF.